These 11 T cell receptor beta chains were all obtained from the same sample, sequenced in a study of spatial heterogeneity in lung cancer. The study's findings and limits: Tumors with more nonsynonymous mutations had more expanded intratumoral alpha and beta TCRs.

Time point specified: sample taken at primary tumor resection. Their target antigens are unknown. One entry per CDR3 protein results from TCRdb running MiXCR on the 5' RACE reads. This repertoire shows fewer than 7,500 distinct CDR3 sequences, around 15% found once; its top ten account for roughly 10%. The starting material was lung tumor tissue, obtained at surgery. Receptors originate from a male donor with early-stage non-small cell lung cancer.

By proportion, this clonotype is medium-sized (0.01 to 0.1%). This CDR3 reads CASSLGAYQETQYF. CDR3 DNA: TGTGCCAGCAGCTTGGGAGCATACCAAGAGACCCAGTACTTC. The J gene is TRBJ2-5, the V gene TRBV5-4; D gene uncertain. This CDR3 is built from 14 residues. Germline V CDR1 and CDR2: SGHNT, YYREEE (reference sequence). V was shortened by 0 bases and J by 0 bases, with 6 bases between the two germline ends. Filled out from reference TRBV5-4 and TRBJ2-5, the complete variable domain reads ETGVTQSPTHLIKTRGQQVTLRCSSQSGHNTVSWYQQALGQGPQFIFQYYREEENGRGNFPPRFSGLQFPNYSSELNVNALELDDSALYLCASSLGAYQETQYFGPGTRLLVL.

This clonotype occurred many times. The V call is TRBV20-1, the J call TRBJ1-5, with a possible D match to TRBD1 (5 bases). CDR3 size: 12 residues. Trimming took 5 bases from V and 4 from J, leaving 9 bases between them. Germline lookup yields CDR1 DFQATT and CDR2 SNEGSKA (reference sequence). CDR3 in amino acids: CSAAKGNQPQHF. In nucleotides, the CDR3 is TGCAGTGCTGCCAAGGGGAATCAGCCCCAGCATTTT.

In its sample, this clonotype is medium-sized. The chain uses TRBV6-5 and TRBJ2-3; tentatively, D is TRBD2 (5 bases). The V and J ends lost 9 bases and 1 base respectively, with 23 bases between them. Germline CDR1 and CDR2: MNHEY and SVGAGI. The CDR3 spans 17 residues. The CDR3 DNA reads TGTGCCAGTCGACCCCCAGGACTCGGGAAGGGCACAGATACGCAGTATTTT. Amino acid sequence: CASRPPGLGKGTDTQYF.

This clonotype is categorized as large. The gene calls are TRBV29-1 and TRBJ2-1; D ambiguous. Per germline, CDR1 SQVTM and CDR2 ANQGSEA. V was pared by 7 bases and J by 5 bases, with 12 bases between. CDR3 size: 12 residues. The CDR3 loop is CSGTTVDNEQFF. In nucleotides, the CDR3 is TGCAGCGGGACCACAGTAGACAATGAGCAGTTCTTC.

This clonotype was observed at least ten times. The chain uses TRBV27 and TRBJ2-5, with 9 bases identical to TRBD1. After removal of 5 bases from V and 4 bases from J, the junction contained 8 bases not matched to a gene. This CDR3 comprises 15 residues. The germline V gene encodes CDR1 MNHEY and CDR2 SMNVEV (reference sequence). CDR3 sequence reads: CASSTDRGYGETQYF. CDR3 nucleotides: TGTGCCAGCAGTACAGACAGGGGGTATGGAGAGACCCAGTACTTC.

This clonotype is labeled medium-sized. J is TRBJ1-3 and V is TRBV6-5; D remains unclear. V was trimmed by 7 bases and J by 0 bases, leaving 7 bases between them. The CDR3 spans 13 residues. Germline V gives CDR1 MNHEY, CDR2 SVGAGI. The CDR3 sequence: CASKAISGNTIYF. CDR3 DNA sequence: TGTGCCAGCAAGGCCATCTCTGGAAACACCATATATTTT.

This clonotype was counted at least ten times. CDR3 sequence reads: CASSLEAGETEAFF. DNA for the CDR3: TGTGCCAGCAGCTTAGAGGCAGGGGAGACTGAAGCTTTCTTT. This chain connects TRBV11-1 to TRBJ1-1; D perhaps matches TRBD1 (6 bases). CDR1 SGHAT and CDR2 FQDESV come from the germline V gene (reference sequence). V was shortened by 1 base and J by 5 bases, with 11 bases between the two germline ends. The CDR3 runs to 14 residues.

J is TRBJ2-7 and V is TRBV6-6, with 9 bases fitting TRBD2. Germline CDR1 and CDR2: MNHNY and SVGAGI (reference sequence). The CDR3 sequence is 15 residues long. V dropped 5 bases and J dropped 2; count of bases not matched to a gene: 7. As DNA, the CDR3 is TGTGCCAGCAGTCCATTTGCTAGCGGGACCTACGAGCAGTACTTC. The encoded protein is CASSPFASGTYEQYF.

V and J are TRBV29-1 and TRBJ1-2; 10 bases are a match to TRBD1. V lost 8 bases to trimming and J lost 1 base; unmatched junction nucleotides: 10. The CDR3 runs 15 residues. From germline, CDR1 is SQVTM and CDR2 ANQGSEA. CDR3 sequence: CSSLARDRGNYGYTF. The CDR3 nucleotides read TGCAGCTCCCTGGCCCGGGACAGGGGTAACTATGGCTACACCTTC.

This clonotype is medium-sized within its sample. The V call is TRBV12-3 or TRBV12-4, the J call TRBJ2-7; possibly TRBD2 for D (6 bases). The CDR3 covers 13 residues. Trimming took off 6 bases at V and 10 bases at J, with 19 bases between the two ends. The CDR3 reads CASRWDSPAKQYF. DNA of the CDR3: TGTGCCAGCAGGTGGGACTCCCCGGCAAAACAGTACTTC.

This clonotype was counted at least ten times. V is TRBV29-1 and J is TRBJ2-1; weak D call: TRBD2 (6 bases). Germline CDR1 and CDR2: SQVTM and ANQGSEA. Deletions cut 3 bases from V and 5 bases from J, with 14 bases between. The CDR3 extends over 14 amino acids. CDR3 bases: TGCAGCGTTGAGCGTCCGGGGGTCGACAATGAGCAGTTCTTC. This codes for CSVERPGVDNEQFF.